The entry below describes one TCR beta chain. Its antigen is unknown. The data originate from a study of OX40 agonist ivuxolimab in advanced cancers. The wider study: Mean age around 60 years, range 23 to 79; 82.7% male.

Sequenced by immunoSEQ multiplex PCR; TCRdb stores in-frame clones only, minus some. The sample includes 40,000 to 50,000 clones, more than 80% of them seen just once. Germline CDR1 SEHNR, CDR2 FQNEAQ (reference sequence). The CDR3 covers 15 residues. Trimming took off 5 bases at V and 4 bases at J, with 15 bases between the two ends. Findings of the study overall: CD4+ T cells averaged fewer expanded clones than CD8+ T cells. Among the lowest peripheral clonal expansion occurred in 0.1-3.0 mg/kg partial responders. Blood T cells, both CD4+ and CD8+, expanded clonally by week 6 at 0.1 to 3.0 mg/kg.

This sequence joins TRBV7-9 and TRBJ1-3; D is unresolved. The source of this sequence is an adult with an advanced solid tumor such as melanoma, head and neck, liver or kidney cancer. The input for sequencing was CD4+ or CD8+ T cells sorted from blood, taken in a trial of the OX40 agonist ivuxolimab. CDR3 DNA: TGTGCCAGCAGCAAAGAGCCAGGTTACGGAAACACCATATATTTT. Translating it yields CASSKEPGYGNTIYF.